Described below is a single TCR beta chain sequence and its context. This sample stems from a study of blood T cell repertoires in COVID-19. The protocol was immunoSEQ multiplex PCR, while the TCRdb copy is restricted to in-frame clones and leaves out a portion. The table includes approximately 74,000 clones, approximately 88% detected once. This clonotype was sampled from a man at least 80 years old with active or convalescent COVID-19. Sequencing was performed on peripheral blood.

The CDR3 spells CASSHATSGGTPQETQYF. The CDR3 region has the DNA TGTGCCAGCAGTCACGCGACTAGCGGGGGCACTCCCCAAGAGACCCAGTACTTC. The rearrangement joins TRBV2 to TRBJ2-5, with 12 bases fitting TRBD2. Unmatched junction bases numbered 11, after V lost 5 bases and J lost 1 base. CDR3 length: 18 amino acids. Germline CDR1 and CDR2: SNHLY and FYNNEI.